Listed below are T cell receptor beta chains from one sample, sequenced in a study of T cell clonotyping in hematopoietic cell transplantation. Clones were sequenced by immunoSEQ multiplex PCR, and TCRdb holds only the in-frame ones, with some missing. The repertoire holds 25,000 or so clones, with 60% to 75% as singletons. Sequencing was performed on peripheral blood mononuclear cells, taken before stem cell transplant. Source of these receptors: a man aged 50 to 60 with myelodysplastic syndrome. Some clones in this sample may be carry-over from other donors' samples. The CDR3 runs from the conserved cysteine through the conserved F or W. D genes are given only for firm matches. Some rows mark clone size as missing; the rest say once, few, many or name a class of expanded clone.

few NA TRBJ2-5 TRBV5-1 TGCGCCAGCGGCAGGGAAGAGACCCAGTACTTC CASGREETQYF
once NA TRBJ2-7 TRBV6-5 TGTGCCAGCAGTTTACAGGGTACCTACGAGCAGTACTTC CASSLQGTYEQYF
NA NA TRBJ1-3 TRBV9 TGTGCCAGCAGCGTAGGTGAGAGGTTAGGAAACACCATATATTTT CASSVGERLGNTIYF
NA NA TRBJ2-5 TRBV30 TGTGCCTGGAGTTTTCTTAGGCCAGGAGAGTACCAAGAGACCCAGTACTTC CAWSFLRPGEYQETQYF
NA NA TRBJ2-7 TRBV2 TGTGCCAGCAGTTTAACCACAGGGAGTTTAGGCGAGCAGTACTTC CASSLTTGSLGEQYF
once NA TRBJ1-2 TRBV11-2 TGTGCCAGCAGTAACCGGGCGGGGGTAGACTATGGCTACACCTTC CASSNRAGVDYGYTF
NA NA TRBJ2-1 TRBV10-3 TGTGCCATCAGGAACCTGGTGCGGGGAGATGAGCAGTTCTTC CAIRNLVRGDEQFF
NA NA TRBJ2-1 TRBV5-6 TGTGCCAGCAGCCTAGGGAATGAGCAGTTCTTC CASSLGNEQFF
NA NA TRBJ1-5 TRBV28 TGTGCCAGCCAATTTCGGGGGAATCAGCCCCAGCATTTT CASQFRGNQPQHF
few NA TRBJ1-5 TRBV30 TGTGCCTGGAGTGTAGACGCTAGCAATCAGCCCCAGCATTTT CAWSVDASNQPQHF
NA NA TRBJ1-1 TRBV14 TGTGCCAGCAGCCAAGTAGGGTTGGGCACTGAAGCTTTCTTT CASSQVGLGTEAFF
NA NA TRBJ1-3 TRBV30 TGTGCCTGGAAAGGGGTTGGAAACACCATATATTTT CAWKGVGNTIYF